Sequencing of this T cell receptor (beta chain) was carried out in a study of T cells after yellow fever vaccination. Study background: Fractions of low cell number were prepared using SMART-Seq v4 Ultra Low Input.

CDR3 length equals 16 residues. V was trimmed by 5 bases and J by 0 bases, leaving 11 bases between them. Germline V gene lookup returns CDR1 LGHNA and CDR2 YNFKEQ. Template switching by 5'RACE produced TCR cDNA, adding a universal primer site and UMIs. TCRdb reanalysed the 5' RACE reads using MiXCR and keeps one entry per CDR3 protein. This sample has 250,000 to 400,000 distinct CDR3 sequences, with approximately 4% found just once. This clonotype was seen many times. Its antigen is unknown. Broader study findings: Faster peaking, at day 5 versus 15, marked a secondary response that was weaker. Booster samples showed a return of most primary-vaccination clones (roughly 96% CD4, approximately 88% CD8).

V is TRBV4-2 and J is TRBJ2-6, with D tentatively TRBD1 or TRBD2 (5 bases each). This specimen was PBMCs, taken 5 days after the yellow fever booster vaccination. The clonotype originates from a man between 18 and 29 years old who received the YFV17D yellow fever vaccine. The CDR3: CASSDRDGSGANVLTF. In DNA, the CDR3 is TGTGCCAGCAGCGACCGGGACGGCTCTGGGGCCAACGTCCTGACTTTC.